The T cell receptor (beta chain) described here comes from a study of human T cells and chemical hapten exposure. Study background: Mainly, slight library volume differences in the pool made TCR yields vary.

This clonotype was observed a few times. Its specificity is unknown. The library tagged each cDNA molecule with unique molecular identifiers. Per the original methods: Between about 23,224 and 700,000 TCRs appeared in each sample, and the median stood at roughly 95,000. A single record per CDR3 protein comes from TCRdb applying MiXCR to the RACE reads. TCRdb's processing, not the study's, gives the V and J calls here. Counted here are some 40,000 distinct CDR3 sequences, around 3.6% occurring once; the ten biggest clones make up roughly 5.9%. As for time point: healthy volunteer bleed at 6 weeks. The authors extracted total RNA from unfractionated whole blood. Trimming pared 7 bases from V and 0 bases from J, leaving 12 bases between. The CDR3 runs to 15 residues. Study conclusions and caveats: TCRs at high frequency, those above 1 in 1000, did not change with DPC sensitization.

The chain links TRBV12-3 or TRBV12-4 to TRBJ1-4; D is unresolved. This sequence originates from a human donor in good health. Some clones in this sample may be carry-over from other donors' samples. Sequencing was done on a sample of whole blood. The CDR3 region has the DNA TGTGCCAGCACCCGCAGTCCCCCAACTAATGAAAAACTGTTTTTT. It specifies CASTRSPPTNEKLFF.